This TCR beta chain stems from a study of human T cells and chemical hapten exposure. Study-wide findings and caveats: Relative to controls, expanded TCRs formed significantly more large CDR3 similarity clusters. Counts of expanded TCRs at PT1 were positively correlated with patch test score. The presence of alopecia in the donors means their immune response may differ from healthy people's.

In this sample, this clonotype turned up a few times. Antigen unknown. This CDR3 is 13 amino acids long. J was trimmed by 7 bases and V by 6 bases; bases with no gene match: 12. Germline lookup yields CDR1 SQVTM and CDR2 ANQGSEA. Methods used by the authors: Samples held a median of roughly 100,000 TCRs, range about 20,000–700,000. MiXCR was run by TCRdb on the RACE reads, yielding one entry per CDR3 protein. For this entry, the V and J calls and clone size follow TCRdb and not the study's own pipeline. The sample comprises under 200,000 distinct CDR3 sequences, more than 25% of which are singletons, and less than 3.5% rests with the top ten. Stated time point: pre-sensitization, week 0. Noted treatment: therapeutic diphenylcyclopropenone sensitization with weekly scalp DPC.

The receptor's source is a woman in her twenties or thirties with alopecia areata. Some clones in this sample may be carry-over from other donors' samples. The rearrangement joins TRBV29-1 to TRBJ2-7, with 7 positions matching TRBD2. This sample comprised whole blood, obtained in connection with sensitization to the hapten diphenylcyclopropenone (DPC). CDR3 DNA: TGCAGCGTGACGGGACGTCCCGGGGGGGAGCAGTACTTC. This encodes CSVTGRPGGEQYF.